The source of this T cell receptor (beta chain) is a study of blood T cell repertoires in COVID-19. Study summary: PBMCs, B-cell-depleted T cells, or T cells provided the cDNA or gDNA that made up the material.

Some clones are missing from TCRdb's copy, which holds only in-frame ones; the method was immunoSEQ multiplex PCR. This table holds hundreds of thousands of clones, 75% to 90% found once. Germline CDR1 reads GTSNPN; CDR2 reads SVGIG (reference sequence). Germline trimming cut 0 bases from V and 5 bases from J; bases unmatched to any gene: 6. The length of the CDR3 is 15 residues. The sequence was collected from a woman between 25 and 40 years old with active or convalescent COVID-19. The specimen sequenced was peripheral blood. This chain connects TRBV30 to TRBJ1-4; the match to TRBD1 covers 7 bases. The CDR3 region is CAWSVMGQRNEKLFF. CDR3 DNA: TGTGCCTGGAGTGTAATGGGACAGCGAAATGAAAAACTGTTTTTT.